This entry features one TCR beta chain sequence. The data derive from a study of blood T cell repertoires in COVID-19. Background on the study: Sites in the United States, Italy and Spain provided acute and convalescent COVID-19 samples.

Per the study methods: By means of reference gene primer amplification, nucleated cell counts were estimated. Assay: immunoSEQ multiplex PCR; the TCRdb copy retains only in-frame clones and omits some. V and J calls and clone size are as listed in that table; D and trimming were resolved from the DNA. Altogether 200,000 to 300,000 clones are present, roughly 88% being singletons, with the ten largest covering around 30%. This sequence was found in a man aged 35-49 years with acute or convalescent COVID-19. The sample taken for sequencing was peripheral blood.

The CDR3 protein is CSVGVSGRASNEQFF. The CDR3, as DNA: TGCAGCGTTGGCGTTAGCGGGAGGGCCAGCAATGAGCAGTTCTTC. V and J are TRBV29-1 and TRBJ2-1; 11 positions agree with TRBD2. The CDR3 runs to 15 residues. Trimming cost V 4 bases and J 6 bases; bases outside gene matches: 8. Germline-derived CDR1 and CDR2 are SQVTM and ANQGSEA.